This T cell receptor beta chain appears in the sequencing data of a study of T cells in Graves' hyperthyroidism and ophthalmopathy. Study results and caveats: The authors' 13 V-J model separated ophthalmopathy from stable hyperthyroidism.

TCR beta CDR3 sequences were amplified from RNA transcripts. The HTBI primer set was used in a first-round RT-PCR of the TCR CDR3. TCRdb redid the calling of the multiplex PCR reads with MiXCR, one entry per CDR3 protein. Of about 840,000 distinct CDR3 sequences detected, 38% appear once; the ten largest clones hold approximately 10%. This CDR3 contains 17 residues. Trimming took off 3 bases at V and 2 bases at J, with 20 bases between the two ends. Germline V gene sequence: CDR1 DFQATT, CDR2 SNEGSKA (reference sequence). Details on this clonotype: Its antigen is unidentified.

The chain carries TRBV20-1 and TRBJ1-5; D not resolved. The sample taken for sequencing was blood. This TCR came from a man younger than 30 with Graves' hyperthyroidism. DNA for the CDR3: TGCAGTGCTAGCTCAGCCTCGGCGCCTTTGGGCAATCAGCCCCAGCATTTT. It encodes CSASSASAPLGNQPQHF.